This T cell receptor (beta chain) emerged from a study of blood T cell repertoires in COVID-19 (dated by TCRdb to the early 2020s). Some background on the complete study: Samples covering the acute and convalescent phases of COVID-19 were provided by collaborators in the United States, Italy and Spain. The prospective study material was composed of cDNA or gDNA derived from T cells, B-cell-depleted T cells, or PBMCs. Deeply sampled blood TCRbeta repertoires from subjects exposed to, actively infected with, or recovered from COVID-19 were included in the dataset. The repertoires were made available in a free public database intended to serve as a resource for research on the immune response to SARS-CoV-2. Samples were obtained from the ongoing ImmuneRACE study (first 160 participants) and from over 1,000 subjects provided by 6 global collaborators. Sample metadata almost always included a de-identified subject ID, COVID-19 status, age in years and sex. Where available, HLA class I and class II types were taken from metadata supplied by the sample provider and were not determined by assay-based typing.

Enrolling through a virtual design, the prospective study's participants ranged in age from roughly 18 to 89 years and lived across 20 to 30 United States geographic areas. Cohort assignment in the prospective study relied on participant-reported clinical history from a screening survey and a study questionnaire. Exposed participants had been in contact, within 2 weeks of entering the study, with a person who had a PCR-confirmed or clinician-diagnosed case of COVID-19. Each participant in the prospective study had whole blood, serum and a nasopharyngeal or oropharyngeal swab collected by mobile phlebotomists. Participants in the prospective study had the option to provide additional blood draws and questionnaires over a 2-month period. Before DNA extraction, blood samples from the prospective study were shipped at room temperature or frozen. Findings and caveats that apply to the study as a whole: The amount of clinical and demographic metadata varied by source and participant and was provided uncurated.

Unmatched junction bases come to 1, with V trimmed by 1 base and J by 0 bases. There are 15 amino acids in the CDR3, from cysteine to phenylalanine inclusive. Of the read, only the CDR3 DNA is kept; its 45 bases are in frame from base 1. From the germline V gene, CDR1 is SNHLY and CDR2 is FYNNEI. On this clone: What this receptor recognizes is not known. Within one base of it there is no much larger clone, and no base qualities were kept.

The immunoSEQ Assay, a bias-controlled multiplex PCR, was used to amplify TCRbeta CDR3 regions from genomic DNA. Under the source paper's analysis protocol: Within the assay, amplification of reference gene primers was used to estimate how many nucleated cells each sample contained. To quantify the absolute abundance of each unique TCRbeta CDR3 rearrangement, sequence reads were collapsed and filtered. For each sample, productive Simpson clonality was calculated as the square root of Simpson's diversity index over productive rearrangements. Imported from immuneACCESS, the table was reduced by TCRdb to in-frame sequences with V and J called. These copies leave out some clones; in studies compared against another copy, an unresolved V gene accounts for under half, and the cause of the remainder is not known. V, J and clone size derive from that table, while D and trimming were established from the DNA sequence. Across this sample there are around 340,000 clones, with 85% to 90% seen only once. The top ten clones comprise around 0.92% of the sample.

Sequencing was performed on PBMCs or T cells enriched from blood (not recorded which). The sequence was obtained from a woman aged 30 to 39 who had been exposed to COVID-19. The V and J segments used are TRBV2 and TRBJ2-7; 9 junctional bases match TRBD1. The CDR3 has the sequence CASSEGDRDSYEQYF. The DNA sequence follows: TGTGCCAGCAGTGAAGGGGACAGGGACTCCTACGAGCAGTACTTC.